This T cell receptor beta chain came from a study of cytomegalovirus exposure and HLA in healthy donors. Across the whole study: The platform used for the 110 or so validation repertoires matched that of the 666 first-cohort repertoires, a later analysis reported.

Profiling relied on immunoSEQ multiplex PCR, and the TCRdb table lists in-frame clones only, not all of them. The sample holds 150,000 to 200,000 clones; approximately 86% are singletons and the top ten take less than 9.5%. V was pared by 5 bases and J by 5 bases, with 15 bases between. In germline, CDR1 is LNHDA, CDR2 SQIVND (reference sequence). This CDR3 is built from 14 residues. General study findings and limits: The tendency of first-cohort TCR clusters to co-occur in the 120 or so validation repertoires was the finding of a later analysis. Researchers counted roughly 150 TCR beta chains as cytomegalovirus-associated. Across donors, most TCRs were seen rarely, yet some public ones were widespread.

As to this clone: As yet, its antigen is unknown.

The sequenced sample was PBMCs. This TCR derives from a young man in good health and CMV-seropositive. This chain joins TRBV19 and TRBJ2-5; possible D gene TRBD1, 5 bases. The CDR3 is CASSSLGPWETQYF. The CDR3 region has the DNA TGTGCCAGTAGTTCCCTGGGGCCTTGGGAGACCCAGTACTTC.